Below, 2 T cell receptor beta chains from the same sample are listed, as sequenced in a study of T cell responses to AZD1222 COVID-19 vaccine. Assay used: immunoSEQ multiplex PCR; TCRdb lists only in-frame clones, some missing. The sample records fewer than 150,000 clones, about 88% being singletons. The sample was peripheral blood, taken on day 0 of AZD1222 vaccination. The source is an adult in good health.

The rearrangement joins TRBV10-2 to TRBJ2-1; 12 bases map to TRBD2. The V gene end was trimmed by 3 bases and the J gene end by 7 bases; junction bases not matched to a gene: 1. Germline V gene data show CDR1 as WSHSY and CDR2 as SAAADI. CDR3 length: 14 amino acids. CDR3 amino acids: CASSELAGGNEQFF. The CDR3 DNA reads as TGCGCCAGCAGTGAACTAGCGGGGGGAAATGAGCAGTTCTTC.

The rearrangement uses TRBV6-5 and TRBJ1-2; D may be TRBD1 (5 bases). This CDR3 region has 13 residues. Trimming shortened V by 6 bases and J by 5 bases, and 13 bases separated the two germline ends. Germline assignment: CDR1 MNHEY and CDR2 SVGAGI. The CDR3 region has the DNA TGTGCCAGCAGAAACGGGGGAAATTATGGCTACACCTTC. Translating it yields CASRNGGNYGYTF.